This entry features one TCR beta chain sequence. Its antigen is still unknown. Qualities for individual bases were not recorded, and no much larger clone is one base off. After removal of 6 bases from V and 0 bases from J, the junction retains 13 bases not matched to a gene. The CDR3 has 18 amino acids, counting the end cysteine and phenylalanine. Kept here is only the CDR3 DNA, which spans 54 bases and is read in frame from base 1. The CDR1 and CDR2 encoded by the germline V gene are SQVTM and ANQGSEA. Collaborating institutions collected whole blood in K2EDTA tubes following their own protocols. Collaborator samples were shipped for TCRbeta analysis as frozen whole blood, isolated PBMCs, or DNA extracted from either sample type. TCRbeta CDR3 regions were amplified from genomic DNA using the immunoSEQ Assay, a bias-controlled multiplex PCR. Per the source publication's procedure: Nucleated cell counts per sample were estimated from amplification of reference gene primers within the assay. Sequence reads were collapsed and filtered to measure the absolute abundance of every unique TCRbeta CDR3 rearrangement. For each sample, productive Simpson clonality was calculated as the square root of Simpson's diversity index across productive rearrangements. The clones in this table, taken by TCRdb from immuneACCESS, are in-frame only. Not every clone is retained; where verified, under half of the shortfall comes from an unresolved V gene, and the cause of the rest is unknown. V and J calls and clone size follow that table, whereas D and trimming were derived from the DNA. In this sample the table shows roughly 6,200 clones, roughly four fifths of which occur a single time. Around 16% of the sample comes from the top ten.

This record belongs to a study of blood T cell repertoires in COVID-19 (dated by TCRdb to the early 2020s). About the investigation overall: The collaborator samples originated in the United States, Italy and Spain and spanned the acute and convalescent phases of COVID-19. The material from the prospective study consisted of cDNA or gDNA derived from T cells, B-cell-depleted T cells, or PBMCs. Deeply sampled blood TCRbeta repertoires from subjects exposed to, actively infected with, or recovered from COVID-19 were included in the dataset. The repertoires were released in a freely available public database intended as a resource for research on the immune response to SARS-CoV-2. The samples were drawn from two sources: the first 160 participants of the ongoing ImmuneRACE study, and fewer than 1,500 subjects contributed by 6 global collaborators. Sample metadata almost always included a de-identified subject ID, COVID-19 status, age in years and sex. HLA class I and class II types, where available, came from metadata supplied by the sample provider rather than from assay-based typing.

Paper-wide results and their limitations: The amount of clinical and demographic metadata varied by source and participant and was provided uncurated.

The TCR comes from a man between 60 and 70 years old with acute or convalescent COVID-19. The source material was peripheral blood. The chain was built from TRBV29-1 and TRBJ2-1, and 11 junction bases match TRBD2. This receptor carries the CDR3 CSVPNPGTSGGSYNEQFF. The DNA sequence is as follows: TGCAGCGTACCAAATCCCGGGACTAGCGGAGGCTCCTACAATGAGCAGTTCTTC.